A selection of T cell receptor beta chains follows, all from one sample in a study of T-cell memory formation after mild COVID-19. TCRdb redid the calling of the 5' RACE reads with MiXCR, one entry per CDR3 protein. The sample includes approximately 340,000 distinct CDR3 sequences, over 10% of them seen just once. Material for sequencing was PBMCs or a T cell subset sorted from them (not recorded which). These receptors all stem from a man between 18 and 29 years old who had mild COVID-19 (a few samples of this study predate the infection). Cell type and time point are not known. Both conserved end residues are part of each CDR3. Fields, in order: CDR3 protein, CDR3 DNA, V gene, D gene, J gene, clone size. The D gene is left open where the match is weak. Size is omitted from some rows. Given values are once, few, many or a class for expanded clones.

CASSSPRRGGPEKLFF,TGTGCCAGCAGTTCCCCCCGGAGGGGGGGCCCTGAAAAACTGTTTTTT,TRBV28,.,TRBJ1-4,many
CASSLARQETQYF,TGTGCTAGCAGCTTAGCGCGTCAAGAGACCCAGTACTTC,TRBV7-7,.,TRBJ2-5,many
CSGRGGLGNIQYF,TGCAGTGGACGAGGGGGGTTGGGAAACATTCAGTACTTC,TRBV20-1,.,TRBJ2-4,.
CASSPFNRVYGYTF,TGTGCCAGCAGCCCATTCAACAGGGTCTATGGCTACACCTTC,TRBV12-3/TRBV12-4,.,TRBJ1-2,many
CASSEFGSIKLFF,TGTGCCAGCAGTGAATTCGGGAGCATAAAACTGTTTTTT,TRBV6-1,.,TRBJ1-4,.
CASSSKGQGYEKLFF,TGTGCCAGCAGCTCAAAGGGACAGGGCTATGAAAAACTGTTTTTT,TRBV7-2,TRBD1,TRBJ1-4,.
CASSSRDRANNEQFF,TGTGCCAGCAGCTCCCGGGACAGGGCCAACAATGAGCAGTTCTTC,TRBV7-2,TRBD1,TRBJ2-1,.
CAGKRPPNYGYTF,TGTGCCGGGAAAAGGCCTCCTAACTATGGCTACACCTTC,TRBV6-6,.,TRBJ1-2,.
CASSFTTGGAEAFF,TGTGCCAGCAGCTTCACAACAGGGGGGGCTGAAGCTTTCTTT,TRBV3-1,TRBD1,TRBJ1-1,few
CAIRRAGQGFGDEQFF,TGTGCCATCAGACGGGCGGGACAGGGCTTTGGTGATGAGCAGTTCTTC,TRBV6-2/TRBV6-3,TRBD1,TRBJ2-1,few
CASSQIIGTGDNQPQHF,TGCGCCAGCAGCCAAATCATCGGGACAGGGGACAATCAGCCCCAGCATTTT,TRBV4-1,TRBD1,TRBJ1-5,few
CATLEGLPPQFF,TGTGCCACCCTAGAGGGACTACCGCCTCAGTTCTTC,TRBV7-2,TRBD2,TRBJ2-1,.
CASSSTGPNYGYTF,TGTGCCAGCAGCTCGACAGGGCCGAACTATGGCTACACCTTC,TRBV5-6,TRBD1,TRBJ1-2,.
CASSDLAGVETQYF,TGCGCCAGCAGTGATCTAGCGGGGGTAGAGACCCAGTACTTC,TRBV4-1,TRBD2,TRBJ2-5,few
CASHTSGVNTEAFF,TGTGCCAGCCACACCTCAGGGGTGAACACTGAAGCTTTCTTT,TRBV12-3/TRBV12-4,.,TRBJ1-1,.
CASSVSWTGGGSETQYF,TGTGCCAGCAGCGTATCGTGGACAGGGGGCGGAAGTGAGACCCAGTACTTC,TRBV7-6,TRBD1,TRBJ2-5,many
CSVEDSFYEQYF,TGCAGCGTTGAAGACAGTTTCTACGAGCAGTACTTC,TRBV29-1,.,TRBJ2-7,few
CATSRVGTGATEAFF,TGTGCCACCAGCAGAGTCGGGACAGGGGCCACTGAAGCTTTCTTT,TRBV15,TRBD1,TRBJ1-1,few
CASRGRRVGGYTF,TGTGCCAGCCGGGGTCGTAGGGTGGGTGGCTACACCTTC,TRBV2,.,TRBJ1-2,few